The 22 T cell receptor beta chains listed next were all sequenced from one sample in a study of blood T cell repertoires in COVID-19. This table comes from immunoSEQ multiplex PCR, and its TCRdb copy is limited to in-frame clones, with some not included. This sample has 450,000 to 500,000 clones, with about 88% found just once. What was sequenced was PBMCs or T cells enriched from blood (not recorded which). These receptors all come from a woman aged 60-75 years who had recovered from COVID-19.

V and J are TRBV7-9 and TRBJ1-2; no firm D call. Trimming left V 5 bases short and J 4 bases short, with 8 bases between. The CDR3 is 12 amino acids. Germline V gene sequence: CDR1 SEHNR, CDR2 FQNEAQ (reference sequence). CDR3 amino acids: CASSPTPYGYTF. For the CDR3, the DNA is TGTGCCAGCAGCCCTACCCCCTATGGCTACACCTTC.

The chain carries TRBV5-1 and TRBJ1-2, with TRBD1 matching over 12 bases. The CDR3 runs 13 residues. Germline CDR1 is SGHRS and CDR2 is YFSETQ. V shed 4 bases, J shed 8 bases, and the junction held 3 bases outside the gene matches. CDR3 DNA: TGCGCCAGCAGCGGGACAGGGGGCCAGGGCTACACCTTC. It codes for CASSGTGGQGYTF.

The CDR3, as DNA: TGCGCCAGCAGCTTACCGACAGGCCTTAATGAAAAACTGTTTTTT. Amino acid sequence: CASSLPTGLNEKLFF. The chain is built from TRBV5-1 and TRBJ1-4, with D tentatively TRBD1 (6 bases). V dropped 2 bases and J dropped 4 bases, with 12 bases sitting between them. This CDR3 contains 15 residues. Per the germline V gene, CDR1 is SGHRS and CDR2 is YFSETQ.

The chain links TRBV5-1 to TRBJ2-3; 10 bases agree with TRBD2. The CDR3 runs 16 residues. Germline CDR1 SGHRS, CDR2 YFSETQ. V shed 2 bases and J 6 bases; nucleotides not matched to a gene: 9. This chain's CDR3 is CASSFTSGAPRDTQYF. CDR3 DNA sequence: TGCGCCAGCAGCTTCACTAGCGGGGCCCCGAGGGATACGCAGTATTTT.

The chain links TRBV10-1 to TRBJ2-1; 7 nucleotides align to TRBD2. Germline lookup yields CDR1 WNHNN and CDR2 SYGVQD (reference sequence). The length of the CDR3 is 15 residues. J lost 6 bases, V lost 0 bases, and 5 bases had no gene match. CDR3 in amino acids: CASSESVGGPNEQFF. CDR3 DNA: TGCGCCAGCAGTGAGTCGGTGGGAGGGCCCAATGAGCAGTTCTTC.

This clone was recorded a few times. The gene calls are TRBV4-2 and TRBJ2-4; TRBD2 aligns across 9 bases. The J segment lost 0 bases and the V segment lost 0 bases, leaving 6 bases of the junction unmatched. The CDR3 runs 18 residues. Germline CDR1 reads LGHNA; CDR2 reads YNFKEQ. CDR3 coding DNA: TGTGCCAGCAGCCAAGATTTTGCGGGGGGGTTAGCCAAAAACATTCAGTACTTC. Translating it yields CASSQDFAGGLAKNIQYF.

This clone occurred once. The J gene is TRBJ1-2, the V gene TRBV24-1; D remains ambiguous. The CDR3 contains 11 residues. V dropped 1 base and J dropped 9 bases, with 5 bases sitting between them. Germline loops: CDR1 KGHDR, CDR2 SFDVKD. The CDR3 is CATSDFQSYTF. The CDR3 nucleotides read TGTGCCACCAGTGATTTTCAGAGCTACACCTTC.

The J gene is TRBJ1-5, the V gene TRBV12-5; the D gene is possibly TRBD1 (6 bases). CDR1 LGHNT and CDR2 FRNRAP come from the germline V gene. This CDR3 has 14 residues. Trimming pared 8 bases from V and 4 bases from J, leaving 15 bases between. This CDR3 reads CASLNRVLNQPQHF. The CDR3 nucleotides are TGTGCTAGTCTCAACAGGGTGCTAAATCAGCCCCAGCATTTT.

The chain is built from TRBV2 and TRBJ2-1, with D possibly being TRBD1 (6 bases). The V end was cut by 6 bases, the J end by 3 bases, with 18 bases between. Germline assignment: CDR1 SNHLY and CDR2 FYNNEI. The CDR3 spans 16 residues. In DNA, the CDR3 is TGTGCCAGCAGGGGGAGACAGGTCCTCCTCTACAATGAGCAGTTCTTC. It codes for CASRGRQVLLYNEQFF.

This chain joins TRBV5-1 and TRBJ2-2; 9 nucleotides line up with TRBD1. The V and J ends lost 4 bases and 10 bases, in that order; junction bases with no gene match: 8. CDR1 and CDR2 from the germline V gene are SGHRS and YFSETQ. The CDR3 spans 14 residues. Here the CDR3 DNA reads TGCGCCAGCAGCATGGGGGACAGGGCGATGGAGCTGTTTTTT. It specifies CASSMGDRAMELFF.

The chain employs TRBV2 and TRBJ1-2; the D gene is possibly TRBD1 (6 bases). Germline V gene sequence: CDR1 SNHLY, CDR2 FYNNEI. V was cut by 5 bases and J by 5 bases, with 9 bases left in between. The CDR3 sequence is 12 residues long. CDR3 sequence: CASSTDRYGYTF. The CDR3, as DNA: TGTGCCAGCAGTACGGACAGATATGGCTACACCTTC. The full variable domain, rest sourced from reference TRBV2 and TRBJ1-2, is EPEVTQTPSHQVTQMGQEVILRCVPISNHLYFYWYRQILGQKVEFLVSFYNNEISEKSEIFDDQFSVERPDGSNFTLKIRSTKLEDSAMYFCASSTDRYGYTFGSGTRLTVV.

V gene TRBV3-1 (or the pseudogene TRBV3-2) combines with J gene TRBJ2-3, with 10 positions matching TRBD2. Germline trimming cut 3 bases from V and 1 base from J; bases unmatched to any gene: 1. From germline, CDR1 is LGHDT and CDR2 YNNKEL (reference sequence). CDR3 length equals 15 residues. Here the CDR3 reads CASSHLAGGTDTQYF. CDR3 DNA: TGTGCCAGCAGCCACCTAGCGGGGGGCACAGATACGCAGTATTTT.

V usage is TRBV5-1 and J usage is TRBJ2-5, with TRBD1 identical over 11 bases. The CDR3 runs 16 residues. V shed 3 bases and J 6 bases; nucleotides not matched to a gene: 10. Germline loops: CDR1 SGHRS, CDR2 YFSETQ. DNA for the CDR3: TGCGCCAGCAGCTCTGGGACAGGGGGGACGGGGCAGACCCAGTACTTC. Protein: CASSSGTGGTGQTQYF.

The chain uses TRBV5-5 and TRBJ2-7; D is perhaps TRBD1 (6 bases). Trimming cost V 2 bases and J 3 bases, with 15 bases left between them. This CDR3 has 15 residues. Germline V gives CDR1 SGHKS, CDR2 YYEKEE (reference sequence). CDR3 region: CASSFVTGQSYEQYF. CDR3 sequence (DNA): TGTGCCAGCAGCTTCGTCACGGGACAAAGCTACGAGCAGTACTTC.

This rearrangement joins TRBV10-3 to TRBJ1-6; perhaps TRBD1 as D (6 bases). CDR1 ENHRY and CDR2 SYGVKD come from the germline V gene. V lost 10 bases and J 5 bases, leaving 15 bases between the germline ends. The length of the CDR3 is 14 residues. The CDR3 is CATTRDTDNSPLHF. The CDR3, as DNA: TGTGCCACCACCAGGGACACCGATAATTCACCCCTCCACTTT.

CDR3 coding DNA: TGTGCCAGCAGGGGGGGGGCTCGGCAGCCCCAGCATTTT. Translated, it gives CASRGGARQPQHF. The chain links TRBV12-3 or TRBV12-4 to TRBJ1-5, with a weak D call TRBD1 (6 bases). Trimming removed 6 bases at V and 7 bases at J, with 13 bases between. The CDR3 sequence is 13 residues long.

The chain joins TRBV6-1 to TRBJ1-1; 9 bases align to TRBD1. J lost 3 bases, V lost 0 bases, and 8 bases had no gene match. The CDR3 extends over 17 amino acids. Germline V gives CDR1 MNHNS, CDR2 SASEGT. The CDR3 loop reads CASSEAPGQGAHTEAFF. The CDR3, as DNA: TGTGCCAGCAGTGAAGCTCCGGGACAGGGTGCCCACACTGAAGCTTTCTTT.

The V and J genes are TRBV5-4 and TRBJ1-1; D is unclear. V was clipped by 0 bases and J by 7 bases, with 4 bases between them. The CDR3 spans 11 residues. Germline CDR1 reads SGHNT; CDR2 reads YYREEE (reference sequence). The CDR3: CASSLDGEAFF. The CDR3 DNA reads as TGTGCCAGCAGCTTGGACGGTGAAGCTTTCTTT.

The chain carries TRBV2 and TRBJ1-5; TRBD1 agrees at 10 bases. The junction had 10 bases not matched to a gene; V was cut back by 6 bases and J by 2 bases. The CDR3 is 17 residues long. Germline V gene data show CDR1 as SNHLY and CDR2 as FYNNEI. Written as DNA, the CDR3 is TGTGCCAGCAGCGATTACTACGACAGGGGGCGCAATCAGCCCCAGCATTTT. Translation: CASSDYYDRGRNQPQHF.

The chain links TRBV25-1 to TRBJ2-7, with TRBD1 identical over 11 bases. Germline-derived CDR1 and CDR2 are MGHDK and SYGVNS. There are 14 residues in the CDR3. Unmatched junction bases numbered 6, after V lost 5 bases and J lost 6 bases. The CDR3 spells CASSPRTGGTEQYF. The CDR3 DNA reads TGTGCCAGCAGTCCAAGGACAGGGGGCACCGAGCAGTACTTC.

This clone came up many times. V gene TRBV10-2 combines with J gene TRBJ2-3; 9 nucleotides align to TRBD2. The CDR3 is 15 residues long. V was clipped by 7 bases and J by 8 bases; unmatched bases: 13. Germline loops: CDR1 WSHSY, CDR2 SAAADI. The CDR3 loop is CASTVGSSGETTQYF. DNA for the CDR3: TGCGCCAGCACGGTAGGCTCTAGCGGGGAGACTACGCAGTATTTT.

The gene calls are TRBV18 and TRBJ2-3; possibly TRBD1 for D (6 bases). Germline loops: CDR1 KGHSH, CDR2 LQKENI. Trimming removed 4 bases at V and 2 bases at J, with 13 bases between. The CDR3 runs 15 residues. The CDR3 is CASSRDILITDTQYF. The CDR3 nucleotides are TGTGCCAGCTCACGGGACATTCTAATCACAGATACGCAGTATTTT.